The source of this T cell receptor beta chain is a study of CD4 T cells in relation to SARS-CoV-2 and coronaviruses. Study in general: TCR beta CDR3s were sequenced after roughly nine-day antigen culture of PBMCs. Findings and limits, study-wide: In roughly 65% of donors, memory CD4+ clonotypes crossrecognized SARS-CoV-2 and at least one common cold coronavirus spike.

This CDR3 region has 15 residues. The ends lost 2 bases at V and 0 bases at J; junction bases unmatched: 1. Germline values: CDR1 MDHEN, CDR2 SYDVKM. Cryopreserved PBMCs were CD4-enriched, then split into naive and memory cells. More than 7.5 x 10^4 naive or memory CD4+ cells were cultured with CEF peptides for approximately 10 days. Clones were sequenced by immunoSEQ multiplex PCR, and TCRdb holds only the in-frame ones, with some missing. The sample records tens of thousands of clones, 84% being singletons. As concerns this clone: Its antigen is unidentified.

This receptor was taken from an adult with COVID-19. Source material: naive CD4+ T cells from PBMCs, cultured in vitro. Subset reported: naive CD4+ T cells isolated by negative enrichment. This chain uses TRBV28 with TRBJ2-1; 7 bases align to TRBD1. The CDR3 DNA reads as TGTGCCAGCAGTTTAAGGACAGGCTCCTACAATGAGCAGTTCTTC. Protein: CASSLRTGSYNEQFF. The whole variable domain, filled in from reference TRBV28 and TRBJ2-1, reads DVKVTQSSRYLVKRTGEKVFLECVQDMDHENMFWYRQDPGLGLRLIYFSYDVKMKEKGDIPEGYSVSREKKERFSLILESASTNQTSMYLCASSLRTGSYNEQFFGPGTRLTVL.